The clone carrying this T cell receptor beta chain was counted many times. Its antigen is not known. This specimen belongs to a study of read filtering for tumor transcriptome and immune sequencing. Study-wide context: RNA-seq yielded only 85 to 1273 TCR reads, IR-seq about 4.05 to 11 million.

From approximately 400 ng of RNA, a library with molecular barcoded alpha/delta and beta/gamma adaptors was made. TCRdb re-analysed the reads in MiXCR, keeping a single row per CDR3 protein. The sample has roughly 41,000 distinct CDR3 sequences; about an eighth are singletons. Overall study findings and caveats: Compared with RNA-seq, IR-seq gave much higher clonotype depth and reliability. Roughly 80% of IR-seq clonotypes had a single read, yet these held roughly 3.7% of reads.

Sequenced sample: a population of CD138-negative cells sorted from bone marrow. The sequence was obtained from a donor at least 40 years old with multiple myeloma.

The CDR3 DNA reads TGTGCCACCACAAGGGGACAGGGGTCCGAGTATGAGCAGTTCTTC. As protein: CATTRGQGSEYEQFF. The rearrangement joins TRBV15 to TRBJ2-1; 10 bases are a match to TRBD1. Looked up from germline, CDR1 is LNHNV and CDR2 is YYDKDF (reference sequence). The CDR3 totals 15 residues. V trimming: 7 bases; J trimming: 8 bases; junction bases outside the gene matches: 11.